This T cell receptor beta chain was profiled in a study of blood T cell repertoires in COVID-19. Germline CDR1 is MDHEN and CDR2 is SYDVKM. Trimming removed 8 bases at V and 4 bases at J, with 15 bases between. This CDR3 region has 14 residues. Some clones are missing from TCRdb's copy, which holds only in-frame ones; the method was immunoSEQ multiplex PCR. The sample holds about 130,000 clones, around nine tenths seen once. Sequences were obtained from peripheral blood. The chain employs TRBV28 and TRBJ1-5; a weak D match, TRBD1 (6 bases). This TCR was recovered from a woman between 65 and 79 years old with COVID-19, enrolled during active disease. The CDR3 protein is CASLKTGGNQPQHF. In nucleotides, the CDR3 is TGTGCCAGCTTGAAGACAGGTGGAAATCAGCCCCAGCATTTT. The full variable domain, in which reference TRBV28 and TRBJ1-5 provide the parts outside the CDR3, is DVKVTQSSRYLVKRTGEKVFLECVQDMDHENMFWYRQDPGLGLRLIYFSYDVKMKEKGDIPEGYSVSREKKERFSLILESASTNQTSMYLCASLKTGGNQPQHFGDGTRLSIL.